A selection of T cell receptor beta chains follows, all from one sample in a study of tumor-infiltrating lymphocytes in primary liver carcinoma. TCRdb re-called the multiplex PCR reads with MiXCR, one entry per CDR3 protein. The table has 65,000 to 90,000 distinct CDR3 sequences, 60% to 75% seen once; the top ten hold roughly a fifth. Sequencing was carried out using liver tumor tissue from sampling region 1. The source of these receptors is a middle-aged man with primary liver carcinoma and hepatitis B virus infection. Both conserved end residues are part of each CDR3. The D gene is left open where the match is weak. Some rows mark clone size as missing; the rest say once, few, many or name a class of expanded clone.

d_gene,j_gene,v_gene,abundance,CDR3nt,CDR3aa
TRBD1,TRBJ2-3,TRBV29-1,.,TGCAGCGTTGGGCCCGCGAGGGGGCGTACAGATACGCAGTATTTT,CSVGPARGRTDTQYF
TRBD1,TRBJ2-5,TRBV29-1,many,TGCAGCGTTGGGGCCTCAGGGGGACGAGAGACCCAGTACTTC,CSVGASGGRETQYF
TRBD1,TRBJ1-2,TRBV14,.,TGTGCCAGCAGCCAATATGGGACAGTCTCCCCCCTCATCTTC,CASSQYGTVSPLIF
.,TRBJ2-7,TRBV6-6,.,TGTGCCAGCAGTTACGCACTGGTGGGTGGTGAGCAGTACTTC,CASSYALVGGEQYF
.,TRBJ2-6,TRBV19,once,TGTGCCAGTAGTATACACGGAAAGGTTGGGGCCACCGTCCTGACTTTC,CASSIHGKVGATVLTF
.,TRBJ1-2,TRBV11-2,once,TGTGCCAGCGGTGGGGCAAGGATGAATGGCTACACCTTC,CASGGARMNGYTF
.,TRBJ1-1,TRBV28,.,TGTGCCGGTCACAGCCGGGGGTTGAACACTAAAGCTTTCTTT,CAGHSRGLNTKAFF
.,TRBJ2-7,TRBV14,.,TGTGCCAACAGCCAAGGGACCTACTATGAGCAGTACTTC,CANSQGTYYEQYF
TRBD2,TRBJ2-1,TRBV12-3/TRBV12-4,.,TGTGCCAGCAGCCCCTTAGGACTAGCTGGGGGCAATGAGCAGTTCTTC,CASSPLGLAGGNEQFF
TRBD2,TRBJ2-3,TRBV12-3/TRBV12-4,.,TGTGCCAGCAGTTTAGGAGCGGGGGGGATAGGTACGCAGTATTTT,CASSLGAGGIGTQYF
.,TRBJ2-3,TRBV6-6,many,TGTGCCAGCAGTTCCCGGGCCCTACACACAGATACGCAGTATTTT,CASSSRALHTDTQYF
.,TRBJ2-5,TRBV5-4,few,TGTGCCAGCAGCACCCTTAGCGCGGGGCTTCAAGAGACCCAGTACTTC,CASSTLSAGLQETQYF
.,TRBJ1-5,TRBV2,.,TGTACCAGCAGTGTTGTGGGTAATCAGCCCCAGCATTTT,CTSSVVGNQPQHF
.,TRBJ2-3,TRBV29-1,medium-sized,TGCAGCGTTGGAAGCGGTCTGCTAGGAACAGATACGCAGTATTTT,CSVGSGLLGTDTQYF
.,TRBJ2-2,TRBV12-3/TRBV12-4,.,TGTGCCAGCAGTATCCCAGATAGGGGCGCCGGGGAGCTGTTTTTT,CASSIPDRGAGELFF
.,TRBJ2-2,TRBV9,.,TGTGCCAGCAGCGTCGGCCTAGTTTCCGGGGAGCTGTTTTTT,CASSVGLVSGELFF
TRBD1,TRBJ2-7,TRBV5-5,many,TGTGCCAGCAGCTTGAGACAGGGGGCAAACGAGCAGTACTTC,CASSLRQGANEQYF
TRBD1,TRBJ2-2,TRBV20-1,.,TGCAGTCCCTTAGGACAGGCCCCCGGGGAGCTGTTTTTT,CSPLGQAPGELFF
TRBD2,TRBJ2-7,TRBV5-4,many,TGTGCCAGCAGCTTCGAATCGGGAGGTACCTACGAGCAGTACTTC,CASSFESGGTYEQYF
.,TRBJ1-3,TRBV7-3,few,TGTGCCAGCAGCTTAACGAGAGAGAGCTCTGGAAACACCATATATTTT,CASSLTRESSGNTIYF
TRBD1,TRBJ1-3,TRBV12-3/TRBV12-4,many,TGTGCCAGCACACTGGACAGGGCGGACACCATATATTTT,CASTLDRADTIYF
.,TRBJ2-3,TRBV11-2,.,TGTGACAGCAGTGATGGCAGGGGTGATACGCAGTATTTT,CDSSDGRGDTQYF
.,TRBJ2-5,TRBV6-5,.,TGTGCCATTTCCTCGTCCTGGGAAAAGACCCAGTACTTC,CAISSSWEKTQYF
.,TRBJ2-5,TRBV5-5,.,TGTGCCAGCGACGACGACCTTGAAGAGACCCAGTACTTC,CASDDDLEETQYF
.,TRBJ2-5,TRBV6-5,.,TGTGCCAGCAATTGTGTGGGGGAGAAAGAGACCCAGTACTTC,CASNCVGEKETQYF
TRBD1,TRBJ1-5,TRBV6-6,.,TGTGCCAGTAACGGGAACCGGGACAGGGAAGGGCAGCACCAGCATTTT,CASNGNRDREGQHQHF
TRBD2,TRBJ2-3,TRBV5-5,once,TGTGTCAGCAGCTTGGGACTAGCGGGAGATACACAGTATTTT,CVSSLGLAGDTQYF
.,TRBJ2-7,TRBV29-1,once,TGCAGCGCCCGGACGGGGGCGGATTACGAGCAGAACTTC,CSARTGADYEQNF
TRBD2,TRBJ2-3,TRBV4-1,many,TGCGCCAGCAGCCAGGGACTAGCGGGCCCCTGGGGGACGCAGTATTTT,CASSQGLAGPWGTQYF
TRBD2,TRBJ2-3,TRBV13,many,TGTGCCAGCAGCTTATCAGCGGGAGGGACAGATACGCAGTATTTT,CASSLSAGGTDTQYF
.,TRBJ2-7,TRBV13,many,TGTGCCAGCAGCAACAACAGGGAGCAGTACTTC,CASSNNREQYF
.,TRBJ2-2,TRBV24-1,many,TGTGCCACCAGTGATCCCGACACCACCGGGGAGCTGTTTTTT,CATSDPDTTGELFF
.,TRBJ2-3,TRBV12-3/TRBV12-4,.,TGTGCCAGCAGTCCCCAGTCGACAGATACACAGTATTTT,CASSPQSTDTQYF
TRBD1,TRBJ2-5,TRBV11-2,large,TGTGCCAGCAGCTTCCTCGGACAGGGGAGAGAGACCCAGTACTTC,CASSFLGQGRETQYF
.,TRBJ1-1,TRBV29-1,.,TGCAGCGTTGTAAGGACAATGAACACTGAAGATTTCTTT,CSVVRTMNTEDFF
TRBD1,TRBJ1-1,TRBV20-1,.,TGCAGTGCAAACAGGGGGCGTGGGGATGAAGCTTTCTTT,CSANRGRGDEAFF
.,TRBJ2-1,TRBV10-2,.,TGCGCCAGCAGTGACCGAAGGAATGTGGTCAATGAGCAGTTCTTC,CASSDRRNVVNEQFF
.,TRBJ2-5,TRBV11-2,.,TGTGCCAGCAGATCCCGGGACTCGGCCCACCAGGAGGCCCAGCACTTC,CASRSRDSAHQEAQHF
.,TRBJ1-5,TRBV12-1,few,TGTGCCAGTAGCTTTGTGAGGGGCTCTCATCCCCAGCATTTT,CASSFVRGSHPQHF
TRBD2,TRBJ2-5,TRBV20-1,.,TGCAGTGCTGAGGAGGGAAACGGGAGGCGGGAGACCCAGTACTTC,CSAEEGNGRRETQYF
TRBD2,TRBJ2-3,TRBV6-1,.,TGTGCCAGCAGCGGGGGGTGGACAATCGATCAGCCCCAGTATTTT,CASSGGWTIDQPQYF
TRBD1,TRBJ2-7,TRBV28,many,TGTGCCAGCAGGCTGGACAGGGGGGCCTACGAGCAGTACTTC,CASRLDRGAYEQYF